The 18 T cell receptor beta chains in this list originate from one sample, sequenced in a study of cytomegalovirus exposure and HLA in healthy donors (dated by TCRdb to about 2017). To prepare the library, the immunoSEQ multiplex PCR assay was applied. For the multiplex PCR, a mixture combining 60 forward primers for TCR Vbeta segments and 13 reverse primers for TCR Jbeta segments was used. TCRdb stores this immuneACCESS table with in-frame sequences only. Part of the clones is absent; in the studies checked, under half of the shortfall reflects unresolved V genes, and no reason is known for the rest. Across this sample there are around 160,000 clones, with around 75% seen only once. The ten largest clones take up around 8% of the sample. Sequencing was done on a sample of PBMCs. The source is a woman aged 40 to 50 in good health and CMV-seropositive.

The chain uses TRBV28 and TRBJ2-2, with a possible D match to TRBD2 (6 bases). The CDR3 is 17 amino acids. The V end was cut by 5 bases, the J end by 6 bases, with 22 bases between. CDR1 is MDHEN and CDR2 is SYDVKM in the germline V gene. CDR3 sequence: CASSPPPLGVAAGELFF. CDR3 sequence (DNA): TGTGCCAGCAGTCCTCCCCCTTTAGGAGTAGCGGCCGGGGAGCTGTTTTTT.

This clone came up a few times. The rearrangement joins TRBV6-8 to TRBJ2-1, with D perhaps TRBD2 (6 bases). The CDR3 length is 15 residues. V lost 9 bases, J lost 5 bases, and 20 bases lay in between. In germline, CDR1 is MNHGY, CDR2 SAAAGT. The CDR3 reads CARTVGRRDDNEQFF. In DNA form, the CDR3 reads TGTGCCAGGACCGTCGGGCGGAGGGACGACAATGAGCAGTTCTTC.

This sequence joins TRBV9 and TRBJ2-1; a weak D match, TRBD2 (6 bases). The CDR3 contains 15 residues. V lost 0 bases and J 10 bases, leaving 17 bases between the germline ends. Germline CDR1 SGDLS, CDR2 YYNGEE. Here the CDR3 DNA reads TGTGCCAGCAGCGTAGTGGACTACCAGGGCACGGAGCAGTTCTTC. Protein sequence: CASSVVDYQGTEQFF.

The V call is TRBV29-1, the J call TRBJ2-3; D unresolved. Germline values: CDR1 SQVTM, CDR2 ANQGSEA. This CDR3 is 11 amino acids long. Trimming shortened V by 5 bases and J by 7 bases, and 10 bases separated the two germline ends. CDR3 protein: CSVQGGNTQYF. The CDR3 nucleotides read TGCAGCGTTCAAGGCGGAAATACGCAGTATTTT.

To note about this clone: At one end the junction does not follow the germline gene, possibly because of a read error. This chain links TRBV27 with TRBJ2-3, with a weak D call TRBD1 (6 bases). The germline CDR1 and CDR2 sequences are MNHEY and SMNVEV (reference sequence). The CDR3 is 14 residues long. The CDR3 coding sequence is TGTGCCACCAGTCCTTTAAGCAACGGACAGACGCAGTATTTT. It codes for CATSPLSNGQTQYF.

The chain carries TRBV6-1 and TRBJ2-5; a possible D gene is TRBD2 (5 bases). CDR1 is MNHNS and CDR2 is SASEGT in the germline V gene. Trimming stripped 10 bases from V and 1 base from J, with 13 bases between. The CDR3 covers 13 residues. The CDR3 coding sequence is TGTGCCACCCGTATCGGAGGCCAAGAGACCCAGTACTTC. Encoded protein: CATRIGGQETQYF.

This clone was picked up one time. This chain joins TRBV11-2 and TRBJ1-2; possible D gene TRBD1, 5 bases. Per germline, CDR1 SGHAT and CDR2 FQNNGV. V shed 1 base and J shed 8 bases, with 23 bases lying between them. This CDR3 is built from 17 residues. The DNA for the CDR3 is TGTGCCAGCAGCTTAGTGCGGAAGAGGGGCGGGGAGAGGGGCTACACCTTC. As protein: CASSLVRKRGGERGYTF.

The CDR3 DNA reads as TGTGCCAGCAGCGTAGGAAGCTTTACAGACAGCCAACTAAACTCTGGAAACACCATATATTTT. Its protein product is CASSVGSFTDSQLNSGNTIYF. The V gene is TRBV9, the J gene TRBJ1-3; perhaps TRBD1 as D (5 bases). CDR3 size: 21 residues. Germline CDR1 is SGDLS and CDR2 is YYNGEE. V was cut by 0 bases and J by 0 bases, with 25 bases left in between.

This chain's CDR3 is CASSEIGRQETQYF. The CDR3 DNA is TGTGCCAGCAGTGAAATTGGCAGACAAGAGACCCAGTACTTC. The chain uses TRBV6-5 and TRBJ2-5; D remains ambiguous. Germline V gene data show CDR1 as MNHEY and CDR2 as SVGAGI. The CDR3 sequence is 14 residues long. Trimming took 5 bases from V and 2 from J, leaving 12 bases between them.

CDR3 residues: CASSSANLAGTGTDTQYF. In DNA form, the CDR3 reads TGTGCCAGTAGTTCAGCCAACCTAGCGGGGACGGGCACAGATACGCAGTATTTT. The chain couples TRBV19 to TRBJ2-3; 9 nucleotides align to TRBD2. The CDR3 covers 18 residues. Germline V gene sequence: CDR1 LNHDA, CDR2 SQIVND (reference sequence). J gave up 1 base and V 5 bases, and 13 bases lay outside the gene matches.

The chain combines TRBV18 with TRBJ2-7; 8 bases fit TRBD2. V lost 5 bases to trimming and J lost 0 bases; unmatched junction nucleotides: 3. The germline CDR1 and CDR2 sequences are KGHSH and LQKENI. The CDR3 runs 14 residues. The CDR3: CASSTSGPSYEQYF. CDR3 coding DNA: TGTGCCAGCTCAACTAGCGGCCCCTCCTACGAGCAGTACTTC.

The chain is built from TRBV5-1 and TRBJ2-5; 7 nucleotides align to TRBD2. The end of the DNA aligns better with TRBJ2-7, so the J call may be wrong. This CDR3 spans 15 amino acids. Germline V gene data show CDR1 as SGHRS and CDR2 as YFSETQ. The CDR3 DNA reads as TGCGCCAGCAGCTTGGGGGCGGGAGTGGTCTACGAGCAGTACTTC. It encodes CASSLGAGVVYEQYF.

The rearrangement links TRBV18 to TRBJ2-7, with 7 bases aligning to TRBD2. The CDR3 extends over 15 amino acids. V was pared by 3 bases and J by 0 bases, with 5 bases of the junction left unmatched. In germline, CDR1 is KGHSH, CDR2 LQKENI. CDR3 residues: CASSPTRGVSYEQYF. The CDR3 DNA sequence: TGTGCCAGCTCACCTACTCGGGGGGTCTCCTACGAGCAGTACTTC.

The chain couples TRBV19 to TRBJ2-6, with D tentatively TRBD1 (6 bases). The V end was cut by 5 bases, the J end by 0 bases, with 17 bases between. CDR1 is LNHDA, CDR2 SQIVND, per germline (reference sequence). The CDR3 is made up of 18 amino acids. CDR3: CASSWVSGHSSGANVLTF. DNA of the CDR3: TGTGCCAGTAGTTGGGTCTCGGGACATAGCTCTGGGGCCAACGTCCTGACTTTC.

This chain links TRBV9 with TRBJ2-3; TRBD1 matches at 8 bases. J was trimmed by 5 bases and V by 4 bases; bases with no gene match: 9. CDR1 and CDR2 from the germline V gene are SGDLS and YYNGEE. The CDR3 extends over 15 amino acids. CDR3 in DNA: TGTGCCAGCAGCCCCCGACAGGGGACGGGAGATACGCAGTATTTT. This translates into CASSPRQGTGDTQYF.

This rearrangement joins TRBV5-1 to TRBJ2-1; 8 bases line up with TRBD1. The length of the CDR3 is 14 residues. CDR1 SGHRS and CDR2 YFSETQ come from the germline V gene. V shed 3 bases and J 4 bases; nucleotides not matched to a gene: 3. The CDR3 DNA reads as TGCGCCAGCAGCTCGGGACAGGCGTACAATGAGCAGTTCTTC. This encodes CASSSGQAYNEQFF.

The chain has TRBV10-3 and TRBJ2-3, with 11 bases identical to TRBD1. The germline CDR1 and CDR2 sequences are ENHRY and SYGVKD. The CDR3 contains 15 residues. With 0 bases clipped from V and 7 bases from J, the junction kept 3 bases outside the gene matches. The CDR3 here is CAISESGQGGHTQYF. In DNA form, the CDR3 reads TGTGCCATCAGTGAGTCGGGACAGGGGGGACATACGCAGTATTTT.

This clone has more than one count but fewer than ten. The chain couples TRBV6-6 to TRBJ2-1; 12 bases are a match to TRBD2. Trimming at V came to 0 bases and at J to 9 bases, leaving 3 bases not matched to a gene. Germline lookup yields CDR1 MNHNY and CDR2 SVGAGI (reference sequence). CDR3 length: 15 residues. The CDR3 loop reads CASSYSTSGSSEQFF. CDR3 sequence (DNA): TGTGCCAGCAGTTACTCGACTAGCGGGAGCTCTGAGCAGTTCTTC.